This T cell receptor (beta chain) emerged from a study of monozygotic twins with inflammatory bowel disease. Study results and caveats: Patients with IBD had less TCRbeta diversity (inverse Simpson) than their healthy co-twins. Among IBD patients, fewer clonotypes were shared with others than among healthy twins, especially with disease activity.

CDR1 is DFQATT and CDR2 is SNEGSKA in the germline V gene (reference sequence). The CDR3 has 18 amino acids. Blood samples measuring less than 3 ml were taken per donor. Details on this clonotype: Its matching antigen is unknown.

TCRdb re-called the 5' RACE reads and shows each CDR3 protein once, DNA omitted. The sample totals over 110,000 distinct CDR3 sequences; its top ten clones hold 2% to 3%. The sample consisted of blood. This receptor was taken from a human donor with ulcerative colitis or Crohn's disease, or a healthy co-twin of an affected twin (not recorded which). This sequence joins TRBV20-1 and TRBJ2-3; TCRdb picks TRBD2, but there is no DNA to check that call. The CDR3 here is CSARGFGLAGGRWNTQYF.